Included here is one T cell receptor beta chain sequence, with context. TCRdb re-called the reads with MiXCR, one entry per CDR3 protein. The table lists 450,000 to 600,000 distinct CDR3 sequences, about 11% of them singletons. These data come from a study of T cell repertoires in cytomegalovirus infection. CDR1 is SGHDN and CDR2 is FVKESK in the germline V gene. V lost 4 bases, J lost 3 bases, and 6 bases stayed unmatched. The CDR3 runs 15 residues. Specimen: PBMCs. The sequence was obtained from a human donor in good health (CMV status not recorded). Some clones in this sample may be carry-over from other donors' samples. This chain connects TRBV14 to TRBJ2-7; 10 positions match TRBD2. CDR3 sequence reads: CASSPRLAGRYEQYF. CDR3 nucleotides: TGTGCCAGCAGCCCCCGACTAGCGGGTCGCTACGAGCAGTACTTC.